These 31 T cell receptor beta chains were all obtained from the same sample, sequenced in a study of regulatory and conventional T cells in RAG deficiency. Assay used: immunoSEQ multiplex PCR; TCRdb lists only in-frame clones, some missing. The table shows around 37,000 clones, with around 91% occurring only once. In addition, the sample was reused for a study of regulatory T cells. Per that study: The primer mix had 52 TRBV and 13 TRBJ primers.

Sequencing was carried out using CD8+ T cells sorted from blood. Every receptor here comes from a human donor in good health.

The chain couples TRBV18 to TRBJ2-2; D is uncertain. V lost 2 bases, J lost 2 bases, and 9 bases lay in between. Per the germline V gene, CDR1 is KGHSH and CDR2 is LQKENI. The CDR3 sequence is 15 residues long. The CDR3 DNA reads as TGTGCCAGCTCACCAGGCGCCACCAACACCGGGGAGCTGTTTTTT. It specifies CASSPGATNTGELFF.

This clone came up once. The rearrangement uses TRBV28 and TRBJ1-2; TRBD1 is a possible D gene (5 bases). The CDR3 is made up of 14 amino acids. V was pared by 7 bases and J by 4 bases, with 16 bases between. CDR1 is MDHEN, CDR2 SYDVKM, per germline. The CDR3 sequence is CASKPGGAGYGYTF. The CDR3 DNA sequence: TGTGCCAGCAAACCTGGGGGTGCCGGCTATGGCTACACCTTC.

The V gene is TRBV7-8, the J gene TRBJ1-1; D is uncertain. The CDR3 has 15 residues. CDR1 SGHVS and CDR2 FQNEAQ come from the germline V gene. V was trimmed by 0 bases and J by 1 base, leaving 9 bases between them. The CDR3 coding sequence is TGTGCCAGCAGCTTAGCGAACGGGAAGAACACTGAAGCTTTCTTT. It yields the protein CASSLANGKNTEAFF.

The gene calls are TRBV27 and TRBJ1-2; no firm D call. With 0 bases removed from V and 8 bases from J, the gap between germline ends came to 7 bases. The CDR3 extends over 12 amino acids. Germline CDR1 MNHEY, CDR2 SMNVEV (reference sequence). CDR3 in DNA: TGTGCCAGCAGTTTATCGATTTTGGGCTACACCTTC. Its protein product is CASSLSILGYTF.

This clone was detected only once. The chain combines TRBV11-3 with TRBJ2-2; 9 bases agree with TRBD2. Per germline, CDR1 SGHNT and CDR2 YENEEA. The CDR3 spans 16 residues. With 1 base clipped from V and 7 bases from J, the junction kept 7 bases outside the gene matches. The CDR3 protein is CASSLVLAGVVGELFF. The CDR3 nucleotides read TGTGCCAGCAGCTTAGTGTTAGCGGGAGTTGTCGGGGAGCTGTTTTTT.

This sequence joins TRBV7-3 and TRBJ2-3; 14 positions match TRBD2. Germline CDR1 reads SGHTA; CDR2 reads FQGTGA. V gave up 5 bases and J gave up 7 bases; unmatched junction bases: 8. The CDR3 length is 16 residues. The CDR3 coding sequence is TGTGCCAGCAGCACCGGGACTAGCGGGGGAGGAAATACGCAGTATTTT. Translated: CASSTGTSGGGNTQYF.

V is TRBV5-1 and J is TRBJ1-2; D might be TRBD1 (5 bases). The CDR3 extends over 14 amino acids. The V gene's germline CDR1 is SGHRS and CDR2 YFSETQ. Trimming took 0 bases from V and 6 from J, leaving 12 bases between them. The CDR3 DNA reads TGCGCCAGCAGCTTGGCCCAAGGGGAGGATGGCTACACCTTC. It specifies CASSLAQGEDGYTF.

The chain uses TRBV30 and TRBJ2-7; TRBD2 agrees at 9 bases. Germline loops: CDR1 GTSNPN, CDR2 SVGIG (reference sequence). CDR3 length: 12 residues. Here the CDR3 reads CAASGNSYEQYF. The CDR3 nucleotides are TGTGCAGCTAGCGGGAATTCCTACGAGCAGTACTTC.

V and J are TRBV5-4 and TRBJ1-1, with 8 bases identical to TRBD1. Looked up from germline, CDR1 is SGHNT and CDR2 is YYREEE (reference sequence). V trimming: 9 bases; J trimming: 4 bases; junction bases outside the gene matches: 5. This CDR3 is 12 amino acids long. As DNA, the CDR3 is TGTGCCACCGCACAGGGGGGCACTGAAGCTTTCTTT. It yields the protein CATAQGGTEAFF. Full variable domain (remainder filled in from reference TRBV5-4 and TRBJ1-1): ETGVTQSPTHLIKTRGQQVTLRCSSQSGHNTVSWYQQALGQGPQFIFQYYREEENGRGNFPPRFSGLQFPNYSSELNVNALELDDSALYLCATAQGGTEAFFGQGTRLTVV.

The rearrangement joins TRBV5-8 to TRBJ2-3, with 7 bases matching TRBD2. The CDR3 contains 16 residues. The V gene end was trimmed by 0 bases and the J gene end by 0 bases; junction bases not matched to a gene: 4. The germline gives CDR1 SGHTS, CDR2 YDEGEE. DNA for the CDR3: TGTGCCAGCAGCTTGGCGCGACTAGCTAGCACAGATACGCAGTATTTT. It codes for CASSLARLASTDTQYF.

The chain couples TRBV6-5 to TRBJ1-2; no definite D call. Germline V gene sequence: CDR1 MNHEY, CDR2 SVGAGI. The CDR3 length is 14 residues. Trimming left V 5 bases short and J 8 bases short, with 18 bases between. This CDR3 reads CASSPVMVGSGYTF. The DNA for the CDR3 is TGTGCCAGCAGTCCCGTAATGGTTGGATCGGGCTACACCTTC.

The chain couples TRBV7-9 to TRBJ2-2; D uncertain. V gave up 5 bases and J gave up 3 bases, with 13 bases separating them. CDR1 and CDR2 from the germline V gene are SEHNR and FQNEAQ (reference sequence). This CDR3 is 15 amino acids long. In DNA form, the CDR3 reads TGTGCCAGCAGCCCTAAGGGCCTCGACACCGGGGAGCTGTTTTTT. The encoded protein is CASSPKGLDTGELFF.

V and J are TRBV6-1 and TRBJ1-1; D is perhaps TRBD1 (5 bases). The germline V and J ends were trimmed by 1 base and 0 bases, with 6 bases remaining between them. This CDR3 region has 14 residues. Germline V gives CDR1 MNHNS, CDR2 SASEGT. CDR3 DNA sequence: TGTGCCAGCAGTGAAGGAGGGGTGAACACTGAAGCTTTCTTT. Encoded protein: CASSEGGVNTEAFF.

The chain is built from TRBV6-5 and TRBJ2-7; 9 bases agree with TRBD1. After removal of 4 bases from V and 3 bases from J, the junction contained 10 bases not matched to a gene. Germline V CDR1 and CDR2: MNHEY, SVGAGI. The CDR3 length is 16 residues. This CDR3 reads CASSSTGTGTIYEQYF. CDR3 coding DNA: TGTGCCAGCAGTTCGACCGGGACAGGGACCATCTACGAGCAGTACTTC.

The V and J genes are TRBV6-5 and TRBJ1-5; D perhaps matches TRBD1 (6 bases). Trimming stripped 6 bases from V and 4 bases from J, with 13 bases between. CDR1 is MNHEY, CDR2 SVGAGI, per germline. The length of the CDR3 is 14 residues. The CDR3 DNA sequence: TGTGCCAGCAGCCCCGGGACAACAAATCAGCCCCAGCATTTT. Translated, it gives CASSPGTTNQPQHF.

This chain links TRBV7-9 with TRBJ1-1; D may be TRBD1 (5 bases). Trimming took off 3 bases at V and 5 bases at J, with 13 bases between the two ends. There are 14 residues in the CDR3. The germline V gene has CDR1 SEHNR and CDR2 FQNEAQ (reference sequence). The CDR3 loop reads CASSLGLGGTEAFF. In DNA, the CDR3 is TGTGCCAGCAGCTTGGGCCTCGGGGGAACTGAAGCTTTCTTT.

The chain links TRBV5-3 to TRBJ1-3; D not resolved. TRBV5-3 is placed among ORFs of uncertain function. V lost 0 bases, J lost 5 bases, and 9 bases lay in between. The CDR3 has 14 amino acids. CDR3: CARSLERLRNTIYF. The DNA of the CDR3 is TGTGCCAGAAGCTTGGAAAGGCTTAGAAACACCATATATTTT.

The chain employs TRBV30 and TRBJ2-7; 8 bases align to TRBD1. Germline CDR1 reads GTSNPN; CDR2 reads SVGIG (reference sequence). After removal of 4 bases from V and 5 bases from J, the junction contained 13 bases not matched to a gene. The CDR3 covers 15 residues. CDR3 sequence (DNA): TGTGCCTGGAACTCCGCAGGGGGCATGTTCAACGAGCAGTACTTC. Protein product: CAWNSAGGMFNEQYF.

The chain has TRBV7-9 and TRBJ2-3, with a tentative D call TRBD2 (5 bases). The ends were cut back, 1 base at V and 0 bases at J, with 14 bases in the middle. Germline V gene lookup returns CDR1 SEHNR and CDR2 FQNEAQ (reference sequence). This CDR3 has 17 residues. CDR3 in amino acids: CASSLDFGEISTDTQYF. The CDR3 nucleotides are TGTGCCAGCAGCTTAGATTTCGGGGAAATCAGCACAGATACGCAGTATTTT.

This chain links TRBV7-9 with TRBJ1-5, with a tentative D call TRBD1 (6 bases). Germline V gives CDR1 SEHNR, CDR2 FQNEAQ (reference sequence). This CDR3 has 14 residues. V was cut by 2 bases and J by 5 bases, with 10 bases left in between. This CDR3 is CASSLNREDQPQHF. DNA for the CDR3: TGTGCCAGCAGCTTAAACAGGGAAGATCAGCCCCAGCATTTT.

This clone is a singleton in its sample. This sample also contains other DNA sequences that code for the same CDR3. The genes are TRBV6-1 and TRBJ2-7, with 7 nucleotides matching TRBD2. V lost 2 bases, J lost 2 bases, and 6 bases stayed unmatched. From germline, CDR1 is MNHNS and CDR2 SASEGT. This CDR3 contains 15 residues. The CDR3 protein is CASSESAGVAYEQYF. The CDR3 DNA is TGTGCCAGCAGTGAAAGCGCGGGAGTGGCCTACGAGCAGTACTTC.

J is TRBJ1-2 and V is TRBV30; D call uncertain. With 2 bases removed from V and 8 bases from J, the gap between germline ends came to 12 bases. Germline loops: CDR1 GTSNPN, CDR2 SVGIG (reference sequence). There are 12 residues in the CDR3. CDR3 nucleotides: TGTGCCTGGAGTAGGGAAGCTAGGGGCTACACCTTC. This sequence encodes CAWSREARGYTF.

This chain joins TRBV19 and TRBJ1-1; D is ambiguous. V gave up 6 bases and J gave up 1 base, with 6 bases separating them. Germline V gives CDR1 LNHDA, CDR2 SQIVND (reference sequence). CDR3 length: 12 amino acids. The CDR3 protein is CASSQSNTEAFF. CDR3 in DNA: TGTGCCAGTAGCCAGTCGAACACTGAAGCTTTCTTT.

The chain links TRBV5-4 to TRBJ2-7; no clear D. The V gene lost 4 bases and the J gene lost 2 bases, with 13 bases spanning the gap. This CDR3 has 14 amino acids. Germline CDR1 reads SGHNT; CDR2 reads YYREEE (reference sequence). The CDR3 loop is CASSLGLSPYEQYF. CDR3 nucleotide sequence: TGTGCCAGCAGCCTCGGCCTCTCCCCCTACGAGCAGTACTTC.

This clone was recorded only once. Here the CDR3 omits its conserved ending phenylalanine or tryptophan, so a read error is the likely source. The chain combines TRBV16 with TRBJ1-2, with TRBD1 as a possible D gene (5 bases). Trimming removed 4 bases from V and 7 bases from J, with 19 bases in between. This CDR3 spans 15 amino acids. Germline assignment: CDR1 KGHSY and CDR2 FQNENV. CDR3 in amino acids: CASSPQGTTSGGYTL. In DNA, the CDR3 is TGTGCCAGCAGCCCGCAAGGGACTACGTCCGGTGGCTACACCCTC.

The rearrangement links TRBV5-8 to TRBJ2-5; possible D gene TRBD2, 5 bases. The DNA end is a closer match to TRBJ2-7, so the J assignment may be wrong. Germline CDR1 is SGHTS and CDR2 is YDEGEE. The CDR3 is made up of 14 amino acids. CDR3 nucleotide sequence: TGTGCCAGCAGCTTGTGGGGAGAGCCCTTCGAGCAGTACTTC. Its translation is CASSLWGEPFEQYF.

On this clone itself: The same CDR3 also results from other DNA sequences found in this sample. The chain uses TRBV11-2 and TRBJ1-2; possibly TRBD1 for D (5 bases). This CDR3 comprises 14 residues. V gave up 2 bases and J gave up 6 bases, with 13 bases separating them. Looked up from germline, CDR1 is SGHAT and CDR2 is FQNNGV. The CDR3 DNA sequence: TGTGCCAGCAGCTTAAGTGCAGGGCGGGATGGCTACACCTTC. It codes for CASSLSAGRDGYTF.

The chain links TRBV12-5 to TRBJ2-2; D remains unclear. V was trimmed by 1 base and J by 7 bases, leaving 10 bases between them. This CDR3 contains 14 residues. CDR1 and CDR2 (germline): LGHNT, FRNRAP. DNA of the CDR3: TGTGCTAGTGGTTTGGGAAAAAAGGGCGGGGAGCTGTTTTTT. The encoded protein is CASGLGKKGGELFF.

The chain has TRBV5-4 and TRBJ1-2; 10 bases map to TRBD1. Germline CDR1 reads SGHNT; CDR2 reads YYREEE (reference sequence). CDR3 length: 13 residues. V lost 0 bases to trimming and J lost 12 bases; unmatched junction nucleotides: 5. Here the CDR3 reads CASSLGGQGRDTF. As DNA, the CDR3 is TGTGCCAGCAGCTTGGGGGGACAGGGGCGTGACACCTTC. Filled out from reference TRBV5-4 and TRBJ1-2, the complete variable domain reads ETGVTQSPTHLIKTRGQQVTLRCSSQSGHNTVSWYQQALGQGPQFIFQYYREEENGRGNFPPRFSGLQFPNYSSELNVNALELDDSALYLCASSLGGQGRDTFGSGTRLTVV.

This chain connects TRBV28 to TRBJ1-2; weak D call: TRBD1 (5 bases). The germline V gene has CDR1 MDHEN and CDR2 SYDVKM. V lost 6 bases, J lost 3 bases, and 17 bases lay in between. CDR3 size: 15 residues. The CDR3 here is CASSYPTGTDYGYTF. For the CDR3, the DNA is TGTGCCAGCAGCTACCCCACGGGGACTGACTATGGCTACACCTTC.

The J gene is TRBJ2-1, the V gene TRBV27; 9 positions agree with TRBD1. V trimming: 1 base; J trimming: 6 bases; junction bases outside the gene matches: 7. The germline V gene has CDR1 MNHEY and CDR2 SMNVEV (reference sequence). This CDR3 spans 16 amino acids. CDR3 in DNA: TGTGCCAGCAGTTTATACGGACAGGGGAATTTCAATGAGCAGTTCTTC. It encodes CASSLYGQGNFNEQFF.